This T cell receptor (beta chain) is drawn from a study of shared clonotypes between healthy human individuals. V was pared by 4 bases and J by 2 bases, with 4 bases of the junction left unmatched. Germline CDR1 LNHDA, CDR2 SQIVND (reference sequence). The CDR3 sequence is 15 residues long. The data were produced by immunoSEQ multiplex PCR, yet TCRdb's version contains in-frame clones alone and is incomplete. The table has some 690,000 clones, 90% seen once. Sequenced input: memory CD8+ T cells from PBMCs. Subset indicated: CD45RO+ cells pooled with CCR7-negative TemRA cells. This chain links TRBV19 with TRBJ2-7, with 11 bases aligning to TRBD2. This receptor was identified in a man between 18 and 35 years old in good health. Some clones in this sample may be carry-over from other donors' samples. CDR3 DNA: TGTGCCAGTAGTAGGGAACTAGCGGGAGCCTACGAGCAGTACTTC. Its protein product is CASSRELAGAYEQYF. Together with reference TRBV19 and TRBJ2-7, the CDR3 gives the full variable domain: DGGITQSPKYLFRKEGQNVTLSCEQNLNHDAMYWYRQDPGQGLRLIYYSQIVNDFQKGDIAEGYSVSREKKESFPLTVTSAQKNPTAFYLCASSRELAGAYEQYFGPGTRLTVT.